Below, 12 T cell receptor beta chains from the same sample are listed, as sequenced in a study of cytomegalovirus exposure and HLA in healthy donors. 60 Vbeta and 13 Jbeta primers were used in PCR. Assay used: immunoSEQ multiplex PCR; TCRdb lists only in-frame clones, some missing. The table lists 200,000 to 250,000 clones, about four fifths of them singletons. Sequencing used PBMCs. These receptor sequences come from a woman aged 50 to 60 in good health and CMV-seropositive.

V usage is TRBV6-5 and J usage is TRBJ1-1; perhaps TRBD1 as D (6 bases). Germline loops: CDR1 MNHEY, CDR2 SVGAGI. The germline V and J ends were trimmed by 6 bases and 7 bases, with 12 bases remaining between them. There are 12 residues in the CDR3. CDR3 nucleotide sequence: TGTGCCAGCAGGATACAGGGCCATGAAGCTTTCTTT. Its translation is CASRIQGHEAFF.

The gene calls are TRBV5-1 and TRBJ2-3, with 11 bases matching TRBD2. This CDR3 is built from 15 residues. V was clipped by 2 bases and J by 5 bases; unmatched bases: 4. Looked up from germline, CDR1 is SGHRS and CDR2 is YFSETQ. CDR3 DNA sequence: TGCGCCAGCAGCTTTGCTAGCGGGGGGATAGATACGCAGTATTTT. Protein product: CASSFASGGIDTQYF.

A remark on this clone: Germline is not matched at one junction end, which may reflect a read error. The chain couples TRBV7-9 to TRBJ1-2, with D unresolved. Germline-derived CDR1 and CDR2 are SEHNR and FQNEAQ (reference sequence). The CDR3 consists of 12 residues. CDR3 coding DNA: TGTTCCAGCAGCTTAGCCGAGTCCGGCTACACCTTC. Encoded protein: CSSSLAESGYTF.

This rearrangement joins TRBV4-2 to TRBJ1-5; tentatively, D is TRBD1 (5 bases). V lost 1 base, J lost 3 bases, and 10 bases lay in between. CDR3 length: 15 amino acids. The germline gives CDR1 LGHNA, CDR2 YNFKEQ. CDR3 in amino acids: CASSQAAGYNQPQHF. DNA for the CDR3: TGTGCCAGCAGCCAAGCGGCAGGGTACAATCAGCCCCAGCATTTT.

The chain links TRBV28 to TRBJ2-3, with 14 bases aligning to TRBD2. CDR3 length equals 18 residues. V shed 5 bases and J 4 bases; nucleotides not matched to a gene: 11. Germline assignment: CDR1 MDHEN and CDR2 SYDVKM. CDR3 coding DNA: TGTGCCAGCAGTCCCCGGACTAGCGGGGGGCCATCAGCAGATACGCAGTATTTT. Its translation is CASSPRTSGGPSADTQYF.

The rearrangement uses TRBV30 and TRBJ1-2, with D possibly being TRBD1 (6 bases). There are 12 residues in the CDR3. Germline assignment: CDR1 GTSNPN and CDR2 SVGIG (reference sequence). Trimming shortened V by 0 bases and J by 13 bases, and 15 bases separated the two germline ends. For the CDR3, the DNA is TGTGCCTGGAGTGTATGGCAACAGGGTCGCACCTTC. This sequence encodes CAWSVWQQGRTF.

The chain has TRBV30 and TRBJ2-3, with TRBD1 as a possible D gene (6 bases). The V gene's germline CDR1 is GTSNPN and CDR2 SVGIG (reference sequence). The CDR3 runs to 13 residues. The germline V and J ends were trimmed by 7 bases and 1 base, with 12 bases remaining between them. The CDR3 loop reads CAFLEGGTDTQYF. CDR3 bases: TGTGCCTTCTTAGAGGGGGGCACAGATACGCAGTATTTT. Supplemented by reference TRBV30 and TRBJ2-3, the full variable domain reads SQTIHQWPATLVQPVGSPLSLECTVEGTSNPNLYWYRQAAGRGLQLLFYSVGIGQISSEVPQNLSASRPQDRQFILSSKKLLLSDSGFYLCAFLEGGTDTQYFGPGTRLTVL.

This chain uses TRBV27 with TRBJ2-1; D gene unclear. The V gene's germline CDR1 is MNHEY and CDR2 SMNVEV (reference sequence). The CDR3 sequence is 13 residues long. The V gene lost 4 bases and the J gene lost 7 bases, with 11 bases spanning the gap. In nucleotides, the CDR3 is TGTGCCAGCAGTTCACTTATGAGGAATGAGCAGTTCTTC. Its protein product is CASSSLMRNEQFF.

With respect to this clone: The same CDR3 also results from other DNA sequences found in this sample. The J gene is TRBJ2-7, the V gene TRBV18, with 9 bases matching TRBD1. V lost 6 bases, J lost 0 bases, and 6 bases stayed unmatched. The CDR3 loop spans 15 amino acids. CDR1 KGHSH and CDR2 LQKENI come from the germline V gene. CDR3 in amino acids: CASSTGTGLSYEQYF. As DNA, the CDR3 is TGTGCCAGCTCGACCGGGACAGGGCTCTCCTACGAGCAGTACTTC. Using reference TRBV18 and TRBJ2-7 for the parts outside the CDR3, the full variable domain is NAGVMQNPRHLVRRRGQEARLRCSPMKGHSHVYWYRQLPEEGLKFMVYLQKENIIDESGMPKERFSAEFPKEGPSILRIQQVVRGDSAAYFCASSTGTGLSYEQYFGPGTRLTVT.

The V and J genes are TRBV6-5 and TRBJ2-7, with D tentatively TRBD1 (5 bases). Germline loops: CDR1 MNHEY, CDR2 SVGAGI. The CDR3 contains 12 residues. Trimming removed 6 bases from V and 4 bases from J, with 10 bases in between. The CDR3 DNA sequence: TGTGCCAGCAGATCTACAGGATACGAGCAGTACTTC. Protein: CASRSTGYEQYF.

The V and J genes are TRBV7-2 and TRBJ2-3; D not certain. Trimming shortened V by 1 base and J by 3 bases, and 8 bases separated the two germline ends. Germline assignment: CDR1 SGHTA and CDR2 FQGNSA. There are 14 residues in the CDR3. This CDR3 is CASSLGTQTDTQYF. As DNA, the CDR3 is TGTGCCAGCAGCTTAGGTACGCAGACAGATACGCAGTATTTT.

This chain links TRBV2 with TRBJ2-3, with 9 bases aligning to TRBD1. Germline lookup yields CDR1 SNHLY and CDR2 FYNNEI. The V segment lost 0 bases and the J segment 3 bases; nucleotides outside the gene matches: 4. The CDR3 totals 16 residues. The CDR3 nucleotides read TGTGCCAGCAGTGAAGCGCGGGACAGGGTTACAGATACGCAGTATTTT. Translating it yields CASSEARDRVTDTQYF. The full variable domain, its missing parts supplied by reference TRBV2 and TRBJ2-3, is EPEVTQTPSHQVTQMGQEVILRCVPISNHLYFYWYRQILGQKVEFLVSFYNNEISEKSEIFDDQFSVERPDGSNFTLKIRSTKLEDSAMYFCASSEARDRVTDTQYFGPGTRLTVL.